This entry concerns a single T cell receptor (beta chain). The length of the CDR3 is 13 residues. CDR1 MNHEY and CDR2 SMNVEV come from the germline V gene (reference sequence). V lost 3 bases to trimming and J lost 0 bases, with 5 bases between them. This entry comes from a study of CD4 and CD8 cells across lung adenocarcinoma regions. TCRdb independently ran MiXCR on the PCR reads; one entry per CDR3 protein. This table holds about 8,500 distinct CDR3 sequences, around 43% found once. The sequenced material came from CD4+ T cells from the margin of a lung tumor. The chain carries TRBV27 and TRBJ1-1; D is uncertain. This TCR derives from a female donor with lung adenocarcinoma. The CD4 and CD8 labels of this study may be unreliable. The CDR3 spells CASSLGLNTEAFF. The CDR3 nucleotides read TGTGCCAGCAGTTTGGGTCTGAACACTGAAGCTTTCTTT.